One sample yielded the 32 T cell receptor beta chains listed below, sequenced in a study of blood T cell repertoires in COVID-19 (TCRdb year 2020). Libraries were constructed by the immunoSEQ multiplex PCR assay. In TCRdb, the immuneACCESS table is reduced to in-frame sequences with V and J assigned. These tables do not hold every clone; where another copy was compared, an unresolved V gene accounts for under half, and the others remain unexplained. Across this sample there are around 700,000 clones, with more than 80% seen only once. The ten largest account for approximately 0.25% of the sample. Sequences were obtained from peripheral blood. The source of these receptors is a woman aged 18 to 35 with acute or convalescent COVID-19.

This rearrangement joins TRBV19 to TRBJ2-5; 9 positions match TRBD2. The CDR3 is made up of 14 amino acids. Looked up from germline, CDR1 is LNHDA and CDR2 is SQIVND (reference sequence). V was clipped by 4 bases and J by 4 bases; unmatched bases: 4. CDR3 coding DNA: TGTGCCAGTAGTACCTCTAGCGGGGCAGAGACCCAGTACTTC. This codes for CASSTSSGAETQYF. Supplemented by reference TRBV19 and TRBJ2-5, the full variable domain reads DGGITQSPKYLFRKEGQNVTLSCEQNLNHDAMYWYRQDPGQGLRLIYYSQIVNDFQKGDIAEGYSVSREKKESFPLTVTSAQKNPTAFYLCASSTSSGAETQYFGPGTRLLVL.

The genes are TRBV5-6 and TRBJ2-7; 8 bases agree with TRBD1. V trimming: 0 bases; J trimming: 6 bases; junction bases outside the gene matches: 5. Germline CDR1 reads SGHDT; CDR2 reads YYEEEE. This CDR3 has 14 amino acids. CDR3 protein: CASSLGTGFVEQYF. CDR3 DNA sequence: TGTGCCAGCAGCTTGGGGACAGGGTTTGTCGAGCAGTACTTC.

This CDR3 is CASSLGGSREQFF. As DNA, the CDR3 is TGTGCCAGCAGTTTGGGAGGGAGCCGCGAGCAGTTCTTC. This chain uses TRBV12-3 or TRBV12-4 with TRBJ2-1; 7 bases are shared with TRBD2. Losses at the gene ends were 3 bases for V and 10 bases for J; bases not matched to a gene: 6. The CDR3 covers 13 residues.

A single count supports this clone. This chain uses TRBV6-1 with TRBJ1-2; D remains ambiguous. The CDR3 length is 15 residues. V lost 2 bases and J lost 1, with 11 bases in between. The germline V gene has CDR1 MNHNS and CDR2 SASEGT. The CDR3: CASSELGRSNYGYTF. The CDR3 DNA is TGTGCCAGCAGTGAATTGGGCAGAAGTAACTATGGCTACACCTTC.

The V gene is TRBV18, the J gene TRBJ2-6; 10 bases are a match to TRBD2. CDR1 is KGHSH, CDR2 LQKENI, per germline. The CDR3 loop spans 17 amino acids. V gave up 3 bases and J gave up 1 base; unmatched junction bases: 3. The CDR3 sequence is CASSPSGGESGANVLTF. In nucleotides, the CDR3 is TGTGCCAGCTCACCGAGCGGGGGGGAGTCTGGGGCCAACGTCCTGACTTTC.

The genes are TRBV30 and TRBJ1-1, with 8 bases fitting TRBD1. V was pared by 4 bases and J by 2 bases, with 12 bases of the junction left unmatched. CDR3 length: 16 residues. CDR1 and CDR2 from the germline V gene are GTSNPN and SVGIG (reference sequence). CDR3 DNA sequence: TGTGCCTGGATCACCTGGATCAGGGGGCGAAACACTGAAGCTTTCTTT. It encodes CAWITWIRGRNTEAFF.

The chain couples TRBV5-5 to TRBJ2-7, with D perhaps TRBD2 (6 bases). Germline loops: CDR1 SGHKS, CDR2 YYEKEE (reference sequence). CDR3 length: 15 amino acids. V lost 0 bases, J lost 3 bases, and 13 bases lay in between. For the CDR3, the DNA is TGTGCCAGCAGCTTGGGGATGGGACTCAACTACGAGCAGTACTTC. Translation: CASSLGMGLNYEQYF. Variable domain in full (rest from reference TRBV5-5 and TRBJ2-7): DAGVTQSPTHLIKTRGQQVTLRCSPISGHKSVSWYQQVLGQGPQFIFQYYEKEERGRGNFPDRFSARQFPNYSSELNVNALLLGDSALYLCASSLGMGLNYEQYFGPGTRLTVT.

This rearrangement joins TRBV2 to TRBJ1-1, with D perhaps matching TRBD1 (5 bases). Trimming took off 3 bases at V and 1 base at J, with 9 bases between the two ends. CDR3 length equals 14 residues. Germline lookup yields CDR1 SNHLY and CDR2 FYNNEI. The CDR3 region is CASSDSGKNTEAFF. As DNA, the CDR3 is TGTGCCAGCAGTGATTCAGGGAAGAACACTGAAGCTTTCTTT.

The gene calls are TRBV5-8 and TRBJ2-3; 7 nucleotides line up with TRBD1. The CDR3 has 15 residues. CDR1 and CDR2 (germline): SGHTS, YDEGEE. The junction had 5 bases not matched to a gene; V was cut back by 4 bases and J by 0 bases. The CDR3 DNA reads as TGTGCCAGCAGCCCAGGGACAGCTAGCACAGATACGCAGTATTTT. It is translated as CASSPGTASTDTQYF.

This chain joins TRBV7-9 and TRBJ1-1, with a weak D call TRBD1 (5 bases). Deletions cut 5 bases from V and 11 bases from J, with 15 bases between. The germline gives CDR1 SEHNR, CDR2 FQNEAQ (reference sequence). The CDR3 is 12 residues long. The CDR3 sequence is CASSPTGGDAFF. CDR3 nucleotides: TGTGCCAGCAGCCCCACGGGGGGGGATGCTTTCTTT.

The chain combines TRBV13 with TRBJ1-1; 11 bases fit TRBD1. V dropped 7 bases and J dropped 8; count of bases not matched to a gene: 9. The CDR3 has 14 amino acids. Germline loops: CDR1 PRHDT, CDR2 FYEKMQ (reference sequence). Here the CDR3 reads CASTSRWDRGEAFF. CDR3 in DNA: TGTGCCAGCACCTCAAGGTGGGACAGGGGGGAAGCTTTCTTT.

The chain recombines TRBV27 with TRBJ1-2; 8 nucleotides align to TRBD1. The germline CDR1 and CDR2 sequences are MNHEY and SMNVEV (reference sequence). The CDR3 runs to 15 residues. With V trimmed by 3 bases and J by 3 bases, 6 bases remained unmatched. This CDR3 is CASSLTGASYYGYTF. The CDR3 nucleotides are TGTGCCAGCAGTTTGACAGGGGCGTCTTACTATGGCTACACCTTC.

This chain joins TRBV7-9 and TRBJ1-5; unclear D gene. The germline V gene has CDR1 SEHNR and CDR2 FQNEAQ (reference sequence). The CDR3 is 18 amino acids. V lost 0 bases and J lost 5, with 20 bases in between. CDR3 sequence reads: CASSLAKIPSGLDQPQHF. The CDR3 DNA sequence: TGTGCCAGCAGCTTAGCGAAGATCCCCTCCGGGTTGGATCAGCCCCAGCATTTT.

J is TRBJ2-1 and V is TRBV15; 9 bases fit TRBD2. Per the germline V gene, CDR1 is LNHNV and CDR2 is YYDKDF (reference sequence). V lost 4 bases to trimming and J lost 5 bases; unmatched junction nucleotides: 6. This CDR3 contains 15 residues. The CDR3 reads CATSIQRGANNEQFF. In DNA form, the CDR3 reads TGTGCCACCAGCATCCAGCGGGGGGCTAACAATGAGCAGTTCTTC.

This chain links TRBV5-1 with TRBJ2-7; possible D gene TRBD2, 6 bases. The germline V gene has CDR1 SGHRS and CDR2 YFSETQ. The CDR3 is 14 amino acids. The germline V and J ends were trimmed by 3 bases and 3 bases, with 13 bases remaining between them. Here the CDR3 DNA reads TGCGCCAGCAGCTACGGGACTTATGACTACGAGCAGTACTTC. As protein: CASSYGTYDYEQYF.

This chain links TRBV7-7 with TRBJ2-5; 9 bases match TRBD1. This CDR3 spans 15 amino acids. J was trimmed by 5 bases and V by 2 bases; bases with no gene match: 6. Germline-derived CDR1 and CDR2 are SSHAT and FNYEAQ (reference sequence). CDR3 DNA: TGTGCCAGCAGCTTATTACAGGGGGCAGGCGAGACCCAGTACTTC. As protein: CASSLLQGAGETQYF.

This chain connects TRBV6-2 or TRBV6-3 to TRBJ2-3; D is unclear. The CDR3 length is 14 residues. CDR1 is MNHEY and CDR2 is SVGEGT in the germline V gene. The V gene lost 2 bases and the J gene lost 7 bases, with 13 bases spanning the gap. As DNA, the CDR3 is TGTGCCAGCAGTTACCGTGCTGTCAGGTATACGCAGTATTTT. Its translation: CASSYRAVRYTQYF.

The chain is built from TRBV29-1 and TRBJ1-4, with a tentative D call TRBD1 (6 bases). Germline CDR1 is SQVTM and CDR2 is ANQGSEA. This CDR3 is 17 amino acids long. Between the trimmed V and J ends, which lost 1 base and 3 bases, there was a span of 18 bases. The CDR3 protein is CSVEAPSGGLANEKLFF. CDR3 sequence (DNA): TGCAGCGTTGAAGCTCCCTCGGGGGGGCTGGCTAATGAAAAACTGTTTTTT.

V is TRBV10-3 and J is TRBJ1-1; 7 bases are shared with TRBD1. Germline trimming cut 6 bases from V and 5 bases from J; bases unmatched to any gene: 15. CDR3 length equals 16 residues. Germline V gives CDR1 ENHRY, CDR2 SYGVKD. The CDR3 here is CAIRPLQGIEGTEAFF. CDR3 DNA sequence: TGTGCCATCAGACCATTACAGGGGATAGAGGGGACTGAAGCTTTCTTT.

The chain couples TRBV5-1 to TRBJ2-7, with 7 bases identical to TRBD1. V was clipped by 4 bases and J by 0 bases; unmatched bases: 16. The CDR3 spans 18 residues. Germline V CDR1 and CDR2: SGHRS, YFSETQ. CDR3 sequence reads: CASSNPRTGVSSSYEQYF. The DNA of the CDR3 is TGCGCCAGCAGCAACCCAAGGACAGGAGTATCCAGCTCCTACGAGCAGTACTTC.

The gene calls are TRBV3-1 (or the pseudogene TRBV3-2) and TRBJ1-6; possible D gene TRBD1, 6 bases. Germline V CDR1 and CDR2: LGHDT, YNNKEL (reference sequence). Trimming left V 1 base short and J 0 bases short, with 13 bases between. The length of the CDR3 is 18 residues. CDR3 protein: CASSQAFQGSSYNSPLHF. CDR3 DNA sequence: TGTGCCAGCAGCCAAGCTTTCCAGGGGAGCTCCTATAATTCACCCCTCCACTTT.

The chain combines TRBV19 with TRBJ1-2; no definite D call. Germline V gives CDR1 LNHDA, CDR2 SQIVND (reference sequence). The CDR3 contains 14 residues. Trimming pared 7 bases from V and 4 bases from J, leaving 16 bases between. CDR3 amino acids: CASTPGAGLYGYTF. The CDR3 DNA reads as TGTGCCAGTACACCCGGCGCGGGCCTCTATGGCTACACCTTC.

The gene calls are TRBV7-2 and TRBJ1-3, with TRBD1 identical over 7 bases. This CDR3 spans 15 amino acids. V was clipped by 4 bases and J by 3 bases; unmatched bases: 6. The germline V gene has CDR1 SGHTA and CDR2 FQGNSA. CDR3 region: CASSSNRGVGNTIYF. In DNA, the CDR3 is TGTGCCAGCAGCTCCAACAGGGGAGTTGGAAACACCATATATTTT.

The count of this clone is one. CDR3 region: CASGFDSWSGTGGLLETQYF. Here the CDR3 DNA reads TGTGCTAGTGGTTTTGACTCTTGGTCTGGGACAGGGGGATTACTAGAGACCCAGTACTTC. The rearrangement joins TRBV12-5 to TRBJ2-5; TRBD1 matches at 11 bases. This CDR3 spans 20 amino acids. The germline gives CDR1 LGHNT, CDR2 FRNRAP. V lost 3 bases to trimming and J lost 4 bases; unmatched junction nucleotides: 19.

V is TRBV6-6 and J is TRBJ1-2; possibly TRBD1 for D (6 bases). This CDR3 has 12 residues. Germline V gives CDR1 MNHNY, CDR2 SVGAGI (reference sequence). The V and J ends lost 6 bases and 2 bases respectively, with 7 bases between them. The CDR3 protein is CASRGQNYGYTF. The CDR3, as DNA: TGTGCCAGCAGGGGACAAAACTATGGCTACACCTTC.

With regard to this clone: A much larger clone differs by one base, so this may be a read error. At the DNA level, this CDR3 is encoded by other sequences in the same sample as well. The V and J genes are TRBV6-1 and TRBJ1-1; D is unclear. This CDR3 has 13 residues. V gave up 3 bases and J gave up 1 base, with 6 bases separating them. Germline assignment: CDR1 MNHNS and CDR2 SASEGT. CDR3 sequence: CASSEGENTEAFF. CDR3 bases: TGTGCCAGCAGTGAGGGAGAGAACACTGAAGCTTTCTTT.

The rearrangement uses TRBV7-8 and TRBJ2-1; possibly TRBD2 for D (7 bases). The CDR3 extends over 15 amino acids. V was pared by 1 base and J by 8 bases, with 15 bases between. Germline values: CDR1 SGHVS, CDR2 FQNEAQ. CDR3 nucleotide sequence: TGTGCCAGCAGCTTAGTCTGGGGGGCGGGGGATGAGCAGTTCTTC. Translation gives CASSLVWGAGDEQFF.

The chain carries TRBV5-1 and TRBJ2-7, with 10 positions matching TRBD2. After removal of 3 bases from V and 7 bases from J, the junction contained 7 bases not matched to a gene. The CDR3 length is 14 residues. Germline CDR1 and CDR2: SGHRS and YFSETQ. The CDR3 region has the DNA TGCGCCAGCAGCTGGTCTAGCGGGGGAGTTGAGCAGTACTTC. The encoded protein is CASSWSSGGVEQYF.

The CDR3 region is CASGRTVQETQYF. DNA for the CDR3: TGTGCCAGCGGGCGGACAGTTCAAGAGACCCAGTACTTC. The chain uses TRBV5-4 and TRBJ2-5; weak D call: TRBD1 (6 bases). The V end lost 7 bases, the J end lost 2 bases, and 12 bases lay between the germline ends. Germline V gene sequence: CDR1 SGHNT, CDR2 YYREEE (reference sequence). The CDR3 extends over 13 amino acids.

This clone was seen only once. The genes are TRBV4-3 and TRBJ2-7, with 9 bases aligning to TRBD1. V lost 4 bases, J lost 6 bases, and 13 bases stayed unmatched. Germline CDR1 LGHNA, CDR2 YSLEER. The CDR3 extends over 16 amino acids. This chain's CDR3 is CASSPQGATSPGEQYF. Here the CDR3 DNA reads TGCGCCAGCAGCCCACAGGGGGCTACCTCTCCTGGCGAGCAGTACTTC.

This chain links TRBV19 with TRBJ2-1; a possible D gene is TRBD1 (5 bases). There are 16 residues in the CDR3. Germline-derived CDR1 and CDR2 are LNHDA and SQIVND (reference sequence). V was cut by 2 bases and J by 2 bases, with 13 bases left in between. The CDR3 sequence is CASSIIGRVTYNEQFF. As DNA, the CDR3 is TGTGCCAGTAGTATAATAGGCAGGGTTACCTACAATGAGCAGTTCTTC.

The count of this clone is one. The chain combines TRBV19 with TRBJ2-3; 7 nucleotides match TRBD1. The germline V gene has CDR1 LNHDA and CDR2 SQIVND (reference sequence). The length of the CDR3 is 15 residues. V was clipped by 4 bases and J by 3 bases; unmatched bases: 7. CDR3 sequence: CASSTTGVATDTQYF. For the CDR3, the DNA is TGTGCCAGTAGTACAACAGGGGTTGCAACAGATACGCAGTATTTT.